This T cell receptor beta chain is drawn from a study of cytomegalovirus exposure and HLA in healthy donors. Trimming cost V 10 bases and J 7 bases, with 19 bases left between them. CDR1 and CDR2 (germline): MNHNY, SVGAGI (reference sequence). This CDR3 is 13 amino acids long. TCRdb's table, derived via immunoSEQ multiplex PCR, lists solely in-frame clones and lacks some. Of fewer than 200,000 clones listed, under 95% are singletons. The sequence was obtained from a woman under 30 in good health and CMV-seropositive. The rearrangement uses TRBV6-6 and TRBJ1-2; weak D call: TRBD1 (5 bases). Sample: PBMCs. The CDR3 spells CAIQKGMEGGYTF. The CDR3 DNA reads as TGTGCCATCCAGAAGGGGATGGAGGGTGGCTACACCTTC.